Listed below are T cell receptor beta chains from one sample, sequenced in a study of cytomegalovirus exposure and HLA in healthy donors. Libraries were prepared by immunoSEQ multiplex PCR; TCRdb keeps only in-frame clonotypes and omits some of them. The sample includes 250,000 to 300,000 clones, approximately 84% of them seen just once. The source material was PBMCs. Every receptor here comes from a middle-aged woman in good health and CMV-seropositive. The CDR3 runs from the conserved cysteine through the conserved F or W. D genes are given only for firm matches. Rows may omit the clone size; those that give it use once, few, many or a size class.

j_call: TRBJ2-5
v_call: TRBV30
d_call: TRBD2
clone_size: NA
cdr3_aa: CAWSRSGNRGETQYF
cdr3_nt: TGTGCCTGGAGTCGAAGCGGGAACCGCGGAGAGACCCAGTACTTC

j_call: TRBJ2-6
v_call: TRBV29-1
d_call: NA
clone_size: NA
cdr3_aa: CSVEVWRDSGANVLTF
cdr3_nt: TGCAGCGTTGAAGTATGGAGGGACTCTGGGGCCAACGTCCTGACTTTC

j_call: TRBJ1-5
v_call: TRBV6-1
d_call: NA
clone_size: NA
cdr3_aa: CASSPQGNQPQHF
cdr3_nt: TGTGCCAGCTCCCCGCAGGGCAATCAGCCCCAGCATTTT

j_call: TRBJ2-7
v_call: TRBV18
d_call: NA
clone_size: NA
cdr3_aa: CASSPLMRAESYEQYF
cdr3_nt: TGTGCCAGCTCACCGCTCATGAGGGCTGAATCCTACGAGCAGTACTTC

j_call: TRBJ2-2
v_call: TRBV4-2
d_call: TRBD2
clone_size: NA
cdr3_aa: CASSQAGGGRGASGELFF
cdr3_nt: TGTGCCAGCAGCCAAGCTGGTGGCGGGAGGGGCGCGTCCGGGGAGCTGTTTTTT

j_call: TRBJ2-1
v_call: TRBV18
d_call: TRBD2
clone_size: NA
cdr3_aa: CASSRRLAGDYNEQFF
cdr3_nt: TGTGCCAGCTCACGCCGACTAGCGGGAGACTACAATGAGCAGTTCTTC

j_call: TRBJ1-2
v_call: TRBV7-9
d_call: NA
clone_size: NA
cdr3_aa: CASSRDRNLNYGYTF
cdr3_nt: TGTGCCAGCAGCCGTGACAGAAATCTTAACTATGGCTACACCTTC

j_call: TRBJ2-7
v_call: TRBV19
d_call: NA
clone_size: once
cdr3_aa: CASSSLSGNPLYEQYF
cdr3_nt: TGTGCCAGTAGTAGCCTCAGCGGAAACCCCCTCTACGAGCAGTACTTC

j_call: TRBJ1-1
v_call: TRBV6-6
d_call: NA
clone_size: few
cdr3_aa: CASSRQDYREAFF
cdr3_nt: TGTGCCAGCAGTAGACAGGATTATAGAGAAGCTTTCTTT

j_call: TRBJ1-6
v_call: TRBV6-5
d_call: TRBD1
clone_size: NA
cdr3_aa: CASSYLTGVRSPLHF
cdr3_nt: TGTGCCAGCAGTTACCTGACAGGGGTTAGATCACCCCTCCACTTT

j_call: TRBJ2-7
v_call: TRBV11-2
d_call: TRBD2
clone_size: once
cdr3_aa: CASSSSGRTYEQYF
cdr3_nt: TGTGCCAGCAGCTCTAGCGGGAGGACCTACGAGCAGTACTTC

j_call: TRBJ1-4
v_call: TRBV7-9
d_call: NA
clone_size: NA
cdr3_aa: CASSLLGNEKLFF
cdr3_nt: TGTGCCAGCAGCTTACTAGGAAATGAAAAACTGTTTTTT

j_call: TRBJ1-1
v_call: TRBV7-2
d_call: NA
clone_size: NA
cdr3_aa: CASSLSTAKNTEAFF
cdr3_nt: TGTGCCAGCAGCTTAAGCACCGCCAAGAACACTGAAGCTTTCTTT

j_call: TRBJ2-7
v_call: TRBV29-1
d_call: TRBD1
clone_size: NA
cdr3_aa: CSVDHDRDEQYF
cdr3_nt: TGCAGCGTTGACCACGACAGGGACGAGCAGTACTTC

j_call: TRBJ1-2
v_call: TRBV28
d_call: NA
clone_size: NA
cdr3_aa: CASTLGYGYTF
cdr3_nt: TGTGCCAGCACCCTCGGCTATGGCTACACCTTC

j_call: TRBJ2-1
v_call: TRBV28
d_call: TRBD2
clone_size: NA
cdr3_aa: CASRKEREARNEQFF
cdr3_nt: TGTGCCAGCAGAAAAGAGCGGGAGGCTAGAAATGAGCAGTTCTTC

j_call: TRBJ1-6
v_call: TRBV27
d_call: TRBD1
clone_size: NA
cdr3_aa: CASSSGDRTYNSPLHF
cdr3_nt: TGTGCCAGCAGTTCCGGGGACAGGACATATAATTCACCCCTCCACTTT

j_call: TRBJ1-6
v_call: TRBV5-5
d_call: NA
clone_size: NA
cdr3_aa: CASSNVPAGLTNSPLHF
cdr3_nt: TGTGCCAGCAGCAACGTTCCCGCGGGACTCACTAATTCACCCCTCCACTTT

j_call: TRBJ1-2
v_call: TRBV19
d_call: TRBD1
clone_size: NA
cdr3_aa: CASSALLQGSYGYTF
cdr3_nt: TGTGCCAGTAGTGCTCTCTTACAGGGGAGCTATGGCTACACCTTC

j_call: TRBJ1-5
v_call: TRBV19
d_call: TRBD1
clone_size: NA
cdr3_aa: CASSPGTGGHNQPQHF
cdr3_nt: TGTGCCAGTAGCCCCGGGACAGGGGGACACAATCAGCCCCAGCATTTT

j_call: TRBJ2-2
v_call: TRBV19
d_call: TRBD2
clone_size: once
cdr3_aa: CASSMGGIGTGELFF
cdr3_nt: TGTGCCAGTAGTATGGGGGGGATTGGAACCGGGGAGCTGTTTTTT

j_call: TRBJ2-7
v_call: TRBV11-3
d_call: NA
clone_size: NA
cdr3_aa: CASSLEFRDEQYF
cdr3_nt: TGTGCCAGCAGCTTAGAATTCCGGGACGAGCAGTACTTC

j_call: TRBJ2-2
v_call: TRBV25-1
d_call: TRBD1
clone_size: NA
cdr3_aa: CASSRQGLEVSTGELFF
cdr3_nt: TGTGCCAGCAGTCGACAGGGCCTTGAGGTATCAACCGGGGAGCTGTTTTTT

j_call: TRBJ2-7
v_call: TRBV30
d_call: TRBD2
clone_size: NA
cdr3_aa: CAWTRSTSGVYEQYF
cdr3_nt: TGTGCCTGGACCCGCTCGACTAGCGGGGTCTACGAGCAGTACTTC

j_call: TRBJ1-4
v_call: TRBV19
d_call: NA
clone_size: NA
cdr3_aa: CASSIRPEGEKLFF
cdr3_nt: TGTGCCAGTAGTATAAGACCAGAGGGTGAAAAACTGTTTTTT

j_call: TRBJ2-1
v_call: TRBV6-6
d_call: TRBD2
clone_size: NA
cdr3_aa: CASTPLGLAANEQFF
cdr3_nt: TGTGCCAGCACCCCCTTGGGACTAGCGGCCAATGAGCAGTTCTTC

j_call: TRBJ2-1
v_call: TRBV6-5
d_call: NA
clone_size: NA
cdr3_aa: CASSYSGGIYNEQFF
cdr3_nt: TGTGCCAGCAGTTACTCAGGCGGCATCTACAATGAGCAGTTCTTC

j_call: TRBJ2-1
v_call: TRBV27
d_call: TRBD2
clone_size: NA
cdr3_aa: CASSFAAGGAIEQFF
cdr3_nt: TGTGCCAGCAGTTTTGCGGCGGGAGGTGCGATTGAGCAGTTCTTC

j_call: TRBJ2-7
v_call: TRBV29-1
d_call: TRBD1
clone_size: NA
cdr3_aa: CSVQPGTGDIGQYF
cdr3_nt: TGCAGCGTCCAGCCCGGGACAGGGGATATCGGGCAGTACTTC

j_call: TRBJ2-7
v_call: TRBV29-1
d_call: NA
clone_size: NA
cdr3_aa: CSVVLANTWEQYF
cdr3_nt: TGCAGCGTTGTGCTAGCCAATACCTGGGAGCAGTACTTC

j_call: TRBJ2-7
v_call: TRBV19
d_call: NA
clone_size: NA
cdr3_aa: CASKTEGEGSEQYF
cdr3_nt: TGTGCCAGCAAAACGGAGGGGGAGGGTTCCGAGCAGTACTTC

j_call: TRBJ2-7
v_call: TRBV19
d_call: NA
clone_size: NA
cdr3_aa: CASSTHRTEVREQYF
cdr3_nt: TGTGCCAGTAGTACACACCGGACGGAGGTGAGAGAGCAGTACTTC

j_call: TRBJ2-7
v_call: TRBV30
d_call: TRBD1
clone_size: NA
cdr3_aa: CAWSRPGQGDEQYF
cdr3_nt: TGTGCCTGGAGTCGACCGGGACAGGGGGACGAGCAGTACTTC

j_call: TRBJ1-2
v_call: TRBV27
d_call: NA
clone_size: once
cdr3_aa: CASSFPRRRGGPGGYTF
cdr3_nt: TGTGCCAGCAGTTTTCCCCGCAGGAGAGGTGGGCCGGGGGGCTACACCTTC

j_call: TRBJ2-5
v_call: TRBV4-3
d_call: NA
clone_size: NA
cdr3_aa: CASSQASLETQYF
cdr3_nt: TGCGCCAGCAGCCAAGCTAGTCTTGAGACCCAGTACTTC

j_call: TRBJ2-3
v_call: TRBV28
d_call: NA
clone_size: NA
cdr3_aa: CASSYRDTQYF
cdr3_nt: TGTGCCAGCAGTTATCGAGATACGCAGTATTTT

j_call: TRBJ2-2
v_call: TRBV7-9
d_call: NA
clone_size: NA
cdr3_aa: CASSFQQATNTGELFF
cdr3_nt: TGTGCCAGCAGCTTCCAACAGGCCACGAACACCGGGGAGCTGTTTTTT

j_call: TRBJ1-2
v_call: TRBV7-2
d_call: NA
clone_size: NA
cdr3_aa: CASSRLAGGNYGYTF
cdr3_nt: TGTGCCAGCAGCCGATTGGCTGGGGGGAACTATGGCTACACCTTC

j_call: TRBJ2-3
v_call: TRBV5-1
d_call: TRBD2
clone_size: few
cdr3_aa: CASSLGAGGVSDTQYF
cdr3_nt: TGCGCCAGCAGCTTGGGAGCGGGAGGGGTCTCAGATACGCAGTATTTT

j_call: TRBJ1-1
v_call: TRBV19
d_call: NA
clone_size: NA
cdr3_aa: CASQLTENTEAFF
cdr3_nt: TGTGCCAGTCAACTGACAGAGAACACTGAAGCTTTCTTT

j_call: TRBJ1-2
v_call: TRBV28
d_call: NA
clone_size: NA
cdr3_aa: CASSLSGGHYGYTF
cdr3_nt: TGTGCCAGCAGTTTATCCGGGGGGCACTATGGCTACACCTTC

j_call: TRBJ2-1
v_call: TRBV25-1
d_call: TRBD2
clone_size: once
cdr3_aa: CASSEGGRNGNEQFF
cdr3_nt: TGTGCCAGCAGTGAGGGCGGGAGAAATGGCAATGAGCAGTTCTTC

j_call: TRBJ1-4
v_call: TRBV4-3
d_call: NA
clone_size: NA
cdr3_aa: CASSQEKGGPEKLFF
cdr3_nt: TGCGCCAGCAGCCAGGAGAAGGGGGGGCCTGAAAAACTGTTTTTT

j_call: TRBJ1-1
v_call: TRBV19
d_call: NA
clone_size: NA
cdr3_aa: CASGATGNTEAFF
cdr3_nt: TGTGCCAGTGGGGCTACAGGAAACACTGAAGCTTTCTTT

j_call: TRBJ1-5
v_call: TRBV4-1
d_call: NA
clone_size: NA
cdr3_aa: CASSQDIGGGSNQPQHF
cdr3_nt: TGCGCCAGCAGCCAAGATATCGGGGGTGGGAGCAATCAGCCCCAGCATTTT

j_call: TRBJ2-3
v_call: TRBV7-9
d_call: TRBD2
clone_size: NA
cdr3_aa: CASSLTSGITDTQYF
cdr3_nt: TGTGCCAGCAGCTTGACTAGCGGGATAACAGATACGCAGTATTTT

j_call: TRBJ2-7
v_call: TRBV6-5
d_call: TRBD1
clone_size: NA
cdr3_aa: CASRTGTGEGEQYF
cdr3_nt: TGTGCCAGCAGGACCGGGACAGGGGAAGGTGAGCAGTACTTC

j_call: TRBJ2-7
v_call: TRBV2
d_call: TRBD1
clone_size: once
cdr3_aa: CASRGQVHEQYF
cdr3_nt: TGTGCCAGCAGGGGACAGGTCCACGAGCAGTACTTC

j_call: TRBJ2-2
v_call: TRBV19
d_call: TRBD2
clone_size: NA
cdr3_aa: CASSIGGGSNGGELFF
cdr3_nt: TGTGCCAGTAGTATAGGTGGCGGGAGTAATGGCGGGGAGCTGTTTTTT

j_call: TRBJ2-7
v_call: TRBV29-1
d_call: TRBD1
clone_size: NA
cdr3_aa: CSVWGQESYEQYF
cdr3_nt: TGCAGCGTTTGGGGACAGGAGTCCTACGAGCAGTACTTC

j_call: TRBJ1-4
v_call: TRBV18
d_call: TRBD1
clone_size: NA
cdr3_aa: CASSLRGIRTGTNEKLFF
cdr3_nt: TGTGCCAGCTCACTTCGGGGAATTAGGACAGGGACGAATGAAAAACTGTTTTTT

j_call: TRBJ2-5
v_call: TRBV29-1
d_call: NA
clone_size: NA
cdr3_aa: CSVKGAGETQYF
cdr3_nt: TGCAGCGTCAAGGGGGCGGGGGAGACCCAGTACTTC

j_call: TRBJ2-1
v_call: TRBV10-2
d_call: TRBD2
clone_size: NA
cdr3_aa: CASSERGLAGGEQFF
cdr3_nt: TGCGCCAGCAGTGAGCGGGGACTAGCGGGAGGTGAGCAGTTCTTC

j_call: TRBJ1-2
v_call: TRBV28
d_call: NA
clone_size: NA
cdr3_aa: CASRPGSFFFNYGYTF
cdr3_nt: TGTGCCAGCAGACCCGGGTCTTTCTTTTTTAACTATGGCTACACCTTC

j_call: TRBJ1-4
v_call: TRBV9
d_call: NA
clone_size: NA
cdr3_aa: CASSSPVGGNEKLFF
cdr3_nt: TGTGCCAGCAGCTCCCCAGTAGGAGGTAATGAAAAACTGTTTTTT

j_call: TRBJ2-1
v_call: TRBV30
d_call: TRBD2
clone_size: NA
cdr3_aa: CAWRLAGSYNEQFF
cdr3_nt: TGTGCCTGGAGATTAGCGGGATCGTACAATGAGCAGTTCTTC

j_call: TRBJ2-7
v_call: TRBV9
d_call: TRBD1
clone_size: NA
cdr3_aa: CASSVEGTGGYEQYF
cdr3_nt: TGTGCCAGCAGCGTAGAAGGGACAGGAGGTTACGAGCAGTACTTC

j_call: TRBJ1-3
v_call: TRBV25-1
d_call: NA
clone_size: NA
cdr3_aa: CASSEYAPGSSGNTIYF
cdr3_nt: TGTGCCAGCAGTGAATACGCGCCGGGAAGCTCTGGAAACACCATATATTTT

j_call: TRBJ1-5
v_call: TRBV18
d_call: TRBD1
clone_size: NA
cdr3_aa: CASAVAGGPDSNQPQHF
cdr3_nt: TGTGCCAGCGCCGTGGCAGGGGGCCCGGATAGCAATCAGCCCCAGCATTTT